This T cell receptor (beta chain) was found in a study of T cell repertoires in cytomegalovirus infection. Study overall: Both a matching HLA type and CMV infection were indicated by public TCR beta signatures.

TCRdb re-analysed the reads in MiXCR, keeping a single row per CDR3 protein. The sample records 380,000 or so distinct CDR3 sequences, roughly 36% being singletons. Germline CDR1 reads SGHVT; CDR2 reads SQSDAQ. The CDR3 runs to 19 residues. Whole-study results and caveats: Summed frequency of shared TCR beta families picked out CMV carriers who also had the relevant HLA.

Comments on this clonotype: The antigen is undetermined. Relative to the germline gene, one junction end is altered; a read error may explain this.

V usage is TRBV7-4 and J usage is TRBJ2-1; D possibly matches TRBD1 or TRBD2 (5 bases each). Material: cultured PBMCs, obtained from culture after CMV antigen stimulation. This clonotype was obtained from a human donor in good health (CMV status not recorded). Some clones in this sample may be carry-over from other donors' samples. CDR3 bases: TGTGCCAGCAGCTTGGGGGAAATGACAAACCCCACCTCCTACAATGATCAGTTATTC. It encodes CASSLGEMTNPTSYNDQLF. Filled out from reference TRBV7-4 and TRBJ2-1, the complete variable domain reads GAGVSQSPRYKVAKRGRDVALRCDSISGHVTLYWYRQTLGQGSEVLTYSQSDAQRDKSGRPSGRFSAERPERSVSTLKIQRTEQGDSAVYLCASSLGEMTNPTSYNDQLFGPGTRLTVL.